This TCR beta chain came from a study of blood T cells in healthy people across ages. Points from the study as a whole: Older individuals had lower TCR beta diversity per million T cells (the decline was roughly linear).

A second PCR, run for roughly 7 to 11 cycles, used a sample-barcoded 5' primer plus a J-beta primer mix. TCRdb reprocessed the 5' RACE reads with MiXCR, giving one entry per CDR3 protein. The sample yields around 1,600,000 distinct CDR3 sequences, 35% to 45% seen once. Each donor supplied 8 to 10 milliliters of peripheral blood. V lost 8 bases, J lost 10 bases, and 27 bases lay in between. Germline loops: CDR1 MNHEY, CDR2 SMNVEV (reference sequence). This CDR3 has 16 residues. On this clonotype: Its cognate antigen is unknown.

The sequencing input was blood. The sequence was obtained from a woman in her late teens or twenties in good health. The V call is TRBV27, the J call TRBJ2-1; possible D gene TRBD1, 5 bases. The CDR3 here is CASSLRVQGLSYEQFF. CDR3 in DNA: TGTGCCAGCTCCCTTAGAGTTCAGGGTCTTTCCTACGAGCAGTTCTTC.